The clone carrying this T cell receptor beta chain was observed a handful of times. Its antigen remains unknown. Molecular-barcoded quantitative 5'-RACE produced these TCR beta libraries. TCRdb reprocessed the 5' RACE reads via MiXCR and lists one record per CDR3 protein. The sample carries 130,000 or so distinct CDR3 sequences, approximately 17% recorded once. These data belong to a study of CD8 T cells in ankylosing spondylitis. Study-level findings and limits: One TCR beta motif, made up of fewer than 10 highly homologous variants, appeared characteristic of ankylosing spondylitis blood. Disease-linked clones reportedly concentrated significantly in matched ankylosing spondylitis synovial fluid.

Looked up from germline, CDR1 is SNHLY and CDR2 is FYNNEI. CDR3 length: 16 amino acids. V lost 0 bases to trimming and J lost 3 bases, with 14 bases between them. The sample consisted of blood, either unsorted or a sorted T cell fraction (not recorded which). The sequence came from a male donor with ankylosing spondylitis. This sequence joins TRBV2 and TRBJ1-2, with D hard to call. This CDR3 is CASSEALQKGYYGYTF. In nucleotides, the CDR3 is TGTGCCAGCAGTGAAGCGCTTCAGAAGGGTTACTATGGCTACACCTTC.